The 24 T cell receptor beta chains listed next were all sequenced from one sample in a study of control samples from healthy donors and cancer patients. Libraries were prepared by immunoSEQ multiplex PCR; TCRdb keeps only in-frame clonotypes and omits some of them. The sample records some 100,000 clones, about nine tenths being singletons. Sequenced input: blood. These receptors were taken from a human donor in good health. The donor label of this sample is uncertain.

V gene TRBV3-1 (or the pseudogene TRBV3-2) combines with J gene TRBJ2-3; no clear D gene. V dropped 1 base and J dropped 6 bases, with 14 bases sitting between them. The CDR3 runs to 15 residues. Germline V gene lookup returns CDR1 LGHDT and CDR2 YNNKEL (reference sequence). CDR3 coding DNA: TGTGCCAGCAGCCAAGCCCCCGGGTGGAAGGATACGCAGTATTTT. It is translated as CASSQAPGWKDTQYF.

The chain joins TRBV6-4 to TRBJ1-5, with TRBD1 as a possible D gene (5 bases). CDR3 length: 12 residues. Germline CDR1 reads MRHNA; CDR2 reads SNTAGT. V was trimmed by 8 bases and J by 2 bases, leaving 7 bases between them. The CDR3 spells CASLQGNQPQHF. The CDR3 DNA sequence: TGTGCCAGCCTACAGGGCAATCAGCCCCAGCATTTT.

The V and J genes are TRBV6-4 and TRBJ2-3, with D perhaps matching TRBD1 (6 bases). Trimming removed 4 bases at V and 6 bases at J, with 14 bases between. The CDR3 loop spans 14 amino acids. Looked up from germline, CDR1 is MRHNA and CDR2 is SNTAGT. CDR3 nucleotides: TGTGCCAGCAGTGCAACTACCAGGGGCGATACGCAGTATTTT. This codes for CASSATTRGDTQYF.

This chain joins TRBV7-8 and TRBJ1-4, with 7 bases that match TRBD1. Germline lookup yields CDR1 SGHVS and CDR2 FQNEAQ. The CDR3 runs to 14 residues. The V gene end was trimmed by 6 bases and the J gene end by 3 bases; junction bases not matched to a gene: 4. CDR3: CASRRGQPNEKLFF. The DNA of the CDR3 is TGTGCCAGCAGGAGGGGACAGCCTAATGAAAAACTGTTTTTT.

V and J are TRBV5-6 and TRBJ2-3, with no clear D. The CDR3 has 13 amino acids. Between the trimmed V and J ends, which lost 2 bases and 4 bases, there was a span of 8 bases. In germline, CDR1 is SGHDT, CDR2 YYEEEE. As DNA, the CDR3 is TGTGCCAGCAGCTTCCTGCGAGCAGATACGCAGTATTTT. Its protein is CASSFLRADTQYF.

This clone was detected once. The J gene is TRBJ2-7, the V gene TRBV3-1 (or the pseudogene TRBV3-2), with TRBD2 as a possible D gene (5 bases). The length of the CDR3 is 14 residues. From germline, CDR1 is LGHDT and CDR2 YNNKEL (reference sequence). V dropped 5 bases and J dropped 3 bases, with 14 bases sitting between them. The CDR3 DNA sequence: TGTGCCAGCAGCAACCTTGGACTTCTCTACGAGCAGTACTTC. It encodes CASSNLGLLYEQYF.

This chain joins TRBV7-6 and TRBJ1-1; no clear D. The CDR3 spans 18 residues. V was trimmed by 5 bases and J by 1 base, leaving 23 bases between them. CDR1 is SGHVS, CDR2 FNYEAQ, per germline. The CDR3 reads CASSRSLTASWENTEAFF. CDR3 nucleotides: TGTGCCAGCAGCCGGAGTCTTACAGCCTCGTGGGAGAACACTGAAGCTTTCTTT.

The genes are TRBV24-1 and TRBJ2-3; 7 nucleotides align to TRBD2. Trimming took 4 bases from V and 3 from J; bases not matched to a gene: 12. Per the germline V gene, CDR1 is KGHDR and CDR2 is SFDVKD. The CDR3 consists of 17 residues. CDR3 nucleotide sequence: TGTGCCACCAGTGACAAGAGCGGGGCCGCGGTGACAGATACGCAGTATTTT. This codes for CATSDKSGAAVTDTQYF.

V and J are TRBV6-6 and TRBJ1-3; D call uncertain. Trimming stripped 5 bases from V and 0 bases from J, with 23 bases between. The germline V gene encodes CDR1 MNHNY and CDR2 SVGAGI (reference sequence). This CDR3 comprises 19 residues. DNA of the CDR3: TGTGCCAGCAGTCCCAGAGGATCGGGCTGGATAAGCTCTGGAAACACCATATATTTT. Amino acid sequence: CASSPRGSGWISSGNTIYF.

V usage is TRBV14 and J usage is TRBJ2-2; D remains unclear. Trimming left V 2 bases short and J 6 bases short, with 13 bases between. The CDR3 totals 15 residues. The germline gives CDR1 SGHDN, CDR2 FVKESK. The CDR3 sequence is CASSQRHKGSGELFF. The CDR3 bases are TGTGCCAGCAGCCAACGCCATAAAGGCTCCGGGGAGCTGTTTTTT.

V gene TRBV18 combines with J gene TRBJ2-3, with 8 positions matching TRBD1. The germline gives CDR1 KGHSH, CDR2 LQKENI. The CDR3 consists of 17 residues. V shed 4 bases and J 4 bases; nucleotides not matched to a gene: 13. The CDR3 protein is CASSRSTGGLWSDTQYF. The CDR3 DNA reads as TGTGCCAGCTCACGATCCACAGGGGGTCTTTGGTCAGATACGCAGTATTTT.

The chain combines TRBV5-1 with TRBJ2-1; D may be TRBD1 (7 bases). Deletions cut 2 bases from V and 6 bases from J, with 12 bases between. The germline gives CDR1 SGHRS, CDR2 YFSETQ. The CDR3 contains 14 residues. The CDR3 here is CASSFQGGGNEQFF. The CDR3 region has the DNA TGCGCCAGCAGCTTCCAGGGGGGCGGCAATGAGCAGTTCTTC.

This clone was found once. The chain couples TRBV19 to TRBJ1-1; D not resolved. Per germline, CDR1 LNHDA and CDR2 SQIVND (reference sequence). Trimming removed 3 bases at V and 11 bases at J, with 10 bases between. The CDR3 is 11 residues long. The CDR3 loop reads CASSILSRAFF. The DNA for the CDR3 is TGTGCCAGTAGTATCTTGTCGAGGGCTTTCTTT.

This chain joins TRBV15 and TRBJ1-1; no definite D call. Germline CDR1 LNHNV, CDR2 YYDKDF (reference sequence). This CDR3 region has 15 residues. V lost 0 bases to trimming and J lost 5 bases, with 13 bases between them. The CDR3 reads CATSREGLAETEAFF. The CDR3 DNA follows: TGTGCCACCAGCAGAGAGGGCCTAGCGGAGACTGAAGCTTTCTTT.

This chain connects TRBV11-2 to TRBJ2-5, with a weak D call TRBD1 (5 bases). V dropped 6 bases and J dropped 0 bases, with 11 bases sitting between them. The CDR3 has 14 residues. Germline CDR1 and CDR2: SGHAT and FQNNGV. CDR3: CASSQGRYQETQYF. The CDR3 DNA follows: TGTGCCAGCAGTCAGGGCAGGTACCAAGAGACCCAGTACTTC.

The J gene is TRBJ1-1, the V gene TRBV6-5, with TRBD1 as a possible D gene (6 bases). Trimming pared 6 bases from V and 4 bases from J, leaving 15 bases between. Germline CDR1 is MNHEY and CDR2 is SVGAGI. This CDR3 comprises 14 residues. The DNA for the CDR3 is TGTGCCAGCAGAGAGAACAGGGATGGCACTGAAGCTTTCTTT. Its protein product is CASRENRDGTEAFF.

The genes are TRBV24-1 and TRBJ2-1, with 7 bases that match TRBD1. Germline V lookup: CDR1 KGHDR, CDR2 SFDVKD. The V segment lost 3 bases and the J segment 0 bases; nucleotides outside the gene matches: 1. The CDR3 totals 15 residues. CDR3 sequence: CATSDGTVSYNEQFF. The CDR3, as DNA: TGTGCCACCAGTGATGGGACAGTCTCCTACAATGAGCAGTTCTTC.

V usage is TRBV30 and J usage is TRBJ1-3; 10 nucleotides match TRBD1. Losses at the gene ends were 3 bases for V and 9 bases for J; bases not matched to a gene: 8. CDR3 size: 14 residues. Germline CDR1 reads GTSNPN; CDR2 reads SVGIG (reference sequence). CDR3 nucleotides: TGTGCCTGGAGGGGGACAGGGGATGAAAGCACCATATATTTT. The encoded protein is CAWRGTGDESTIYF.

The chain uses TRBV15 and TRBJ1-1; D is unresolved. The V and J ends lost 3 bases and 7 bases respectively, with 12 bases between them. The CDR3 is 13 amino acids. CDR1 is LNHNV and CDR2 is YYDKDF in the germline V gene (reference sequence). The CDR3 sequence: CATSRRLDHEAFF. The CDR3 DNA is TGTGCCACCAGCAGGAGACTGGACCATGAAGCTTTCTTT.

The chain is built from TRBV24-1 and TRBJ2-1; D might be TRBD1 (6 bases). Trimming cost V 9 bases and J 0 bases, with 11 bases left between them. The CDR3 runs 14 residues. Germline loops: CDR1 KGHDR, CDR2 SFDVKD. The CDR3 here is CATSRTDSYNEQFF. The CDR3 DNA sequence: TGTGCCACCTCAAGGACAGACTCCTACAATGAGCAGTTCTTC.

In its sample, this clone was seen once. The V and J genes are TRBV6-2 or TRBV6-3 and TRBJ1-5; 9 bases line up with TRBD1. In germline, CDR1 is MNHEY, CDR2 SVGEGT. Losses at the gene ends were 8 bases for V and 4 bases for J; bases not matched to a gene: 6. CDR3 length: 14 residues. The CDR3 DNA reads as TGTGCCAGCTGCCCGGGACAGGGTAATCAGCCCCAGCATTTT. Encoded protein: CASCPGQGNQPQHF.

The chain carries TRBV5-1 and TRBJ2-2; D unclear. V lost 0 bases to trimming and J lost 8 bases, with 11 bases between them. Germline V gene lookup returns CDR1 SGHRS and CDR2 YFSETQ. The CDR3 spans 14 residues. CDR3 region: CASSLAGAPGELFF. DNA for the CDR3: TGCGCCAGCAGCTTGGCCGGTGCTCCGGGGGAGCTGTTTTTT. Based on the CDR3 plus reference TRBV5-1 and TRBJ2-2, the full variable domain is KAGVTQTPRYLIKTRGQQVTLSCSPISGHRSVSWYQQTPGQGLQFLFEYFSETQRNKGNFPGRFSGRQFSNSRSEMNVSTLELGDSALYLCASSLAGAPGELFFGEGSRLTVL.

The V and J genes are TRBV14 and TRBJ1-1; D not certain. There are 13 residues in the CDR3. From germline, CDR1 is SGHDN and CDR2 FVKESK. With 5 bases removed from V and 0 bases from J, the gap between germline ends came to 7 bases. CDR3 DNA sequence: TGTGCCAGCAGCATACAAGTGAACACTGAAGCTTTCTTT. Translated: CASSIQVNTEAFF.

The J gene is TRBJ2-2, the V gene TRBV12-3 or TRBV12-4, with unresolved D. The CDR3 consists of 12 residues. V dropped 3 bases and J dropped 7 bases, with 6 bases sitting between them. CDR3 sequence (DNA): TGTGCCAGCAGTTTCGCGCACGGGGAGCTGTTTTTT. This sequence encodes CASSFAHGELFF.